This TCR beta chain was recorded in a study of beta chain features in type 1 diabetes (dated by TCRdb to the late 2010s). Broadly, across the study: Patients and healthy donors did not differ in mean age, gender distribution, total cell number or subset yield. A total of 107,917,701 sorted cells were examined across all samples, and RNA yield correlated strongly with the number of cells per subset. The study compared TCRB repertoires of sorted circulating CD4+ T cell subsets between recently diagnosed type 1 diabetes patients and matched healthy donors. Whereas all 30 or so donors provided naive and central memory subsets, regulatory and stem cell-like memory subsets were isolated from just 8 patients and roughly 8 healthy donors.

As regards this clone: This receptor's antigen is unknown. Per-nucleotide qualities are absent, and no much larger clonotype sits a single base away.

The High Capacity cDNA Reverse Transcription Kit was used to reverse transcribe all of the isolated RNA, meaning that expressed TCRB transcripts were what got sequenced. Deep immunoSEQ sequencing was performed on naive, central memory and regulatory T cell samples, with an average of about 4 million total reads per sample. After sorted cells were lysed in RLT buffer, RNA was extracted with DNase-treated RNeasy Micro or Mini kits, with the choice depending on cell number. Each cell subset was processed on its own to prevent cross-contamination, while patient and healthy donor samples were processed together. The immunoSEQ multiplex PCR was used to amplify TCRB sequences from cDNA, yielding 87-bp fragments that span the CDR3 region. Sequencing of the amplicons was done on the Illumina HiSeq platform. Under the source paper's analysis protocol: PCR bias was corrected computationally using synthetic template baselines, and reads within Hamming distance 2 were collapsed, with unmergeable singletons discarded. Reads were aligned to IMGT to assign V, D and J genes, CDR3 length, and insertions or deletions at six rearrangement sites. Clonotype counts were normalized to sorted cell number within each subset before computing true diversity and Gini coefficients with the tcR R package. The overlap coefficient, calculated on TCRB nucleotide sequences, was used to quantify repertoire sharing. Sourced from immuneACCESS, this table was stored by TCRdb with only in-frame sequences that have V and J called. A share of the clones is absent; for the studies checked, an unresolved V gene accounts for under half, and the remainder has no known explanation. D and trimming were read from the DNA, whereas the V and J calls and clone size are those reported in that table. Across this sample there are under 250,000 clones, with around a quarter seen only once. The ten largest clones capture about 3.9% of the sample.

Relative to germline, V is 1 base shorter and J is 4 bases shorter, with 14 bases between their ends. Via the germline V gene (reference sequence), CDR1 is SEHNR and CDR2 FQNEAQ. The CDR3 has 15 amino acids, counting the end cysteine and phenylalanine. The CDR3 DNA has 45 bases and is translated from base 1. Each donor gave one peripheral blood draw, roughly 110 mL on average, collected into heparinised tubes. A BD FACSAria II and a panel including CD45RO, CCR7, CD25, CD127, CD95 and CD27 were used to sort naive, central memory, regulatory and stem cell-like memory CD4+ T cells. All sorted populations exceeded 95% purity. PBMCs were isolated right away by Lymphoprep density gradient centrifugation and were stained directly, without culture. Samples were stained and sorted in pairs, with one healthy donor and one patient per experiment, so that batch effects were minimized. Study-wide conclusions, independent of this receptor: Shorter templates might be favored by PCR, yet because patient and control samples were amplified and corrected together, any such skew would affect both groups equally. Type 1 diabetes patients showed a moderate but significant shortening of TCRB CDR3 length in all four CD4+ subsets. At VDJ recombination sites, type 1 diabetes patients had fewer insertions and more deleted nucleotides, which implies abnormalities in thymic rearrangement. Because cDNA was sequenced instead of genomic DNA, activated cells with high expression could be over-represented, although the groups did not differ in activation or CD3 levels. Naive, central memory and regulatory TCRB repertoires appeared to be more similar among patients than among healthy donors. Because the HLA sub-analyses included only small numbers of individuals, any influence of HLA type on TCRB rearrangement was left unresolved.

Recombination connected TRBV7-9 to TRBJ2-7, with TRBD2 perhaps the D gene, on 6 matching bases. Sequenced: central memory CD4+ T cells from blood. The clonotype originates from a man aged 30-40 years in good health. The DNA is TGTGCCAGCAGCTTAGAAATGGGGAGGTCGTACGAGCAGTACTTC. Translation gives CASSLEMGRSYEQYF.